This entry lists 23 T cell receptor beta chains sequenced from one sample in a study of T cells in localized non-small cell lung cancer. Sequencing used immunoSEQ multiplex PCR; TCRdb keeps in-frame clones, though not all of them. Of 50,000 to 70,000 clones detected, 91% appear once; the ten largest clones hold just under 20%. Sample: peripheral blood, taken before any cancer treatment. The receptors here all came from a man between 40 and 70 years old with stage I lung adenocarcinoma.

The gene calls are TRBV2 and TRBJ2-7; no clear D. V shed 4 bases and J shed 1 base, with 2 bases lying between them. This CDR3 spans 11 amino acids. The germline CDR1 and CDR2 sequences are SNHLY and FYNNEI. CDR3 region: CASSASYEQYF. The DNA for the CDR3 is TGTGCCAGCAGTGCGTCCTACGAGCAGTACTTC.

In this sample, this clone turned up a few times. The chain uses TRBV4-1 and TRBJ2-7; 8 nucleotides line up with TRBD1. Trimming took 4 bases from V and 2 from J; bases not matched to a gene: 10. This CDR3 comprises 16 residues. CDR1 and CDR2 from the germline V gene are MGHRA and YSYEKL. Written as DNA, the CDR3 is TGCGCCAGCAGCCCCCTCCCTCAGGGACAGGCCTACGAGCAGTACTTC. It specifies CASSPLPQGQAYEQYF.

This chain connects TRBV11-1 to TRBJ2-7, with 7 bases that match TRBD2. With V trimmed by 6 bases and J by 2 bases, 16 bases remained unmatched. Per the germline V gene, CDR1 is SGHAT and CDR2 is FQDESV (reference sequence). This CDR3 contains 17 residues. The CDR3 loop reads CASSRRGSASGTYEQYF. The CDR3 bases are TGTGCCAGCAGTCGACGAGGTTCGGCTAGCGGTACCTACGAGCAGTACTTC.

V usage is TRBV7-2 and J usage is TRBJ2-3; 12 nucleotides agree with TRBD2. Losses at the gene ends were 5 bases for V and 4 bases for J; bases not matched to a gene: 7. This CDR3 has 16 residues. The germline CDR1 and CDR2 sequences are SGHTA and FQGNSA. CDR3 nucleotides: TGTGCCAGCAGCATCTCTAGCGGGAGGGTCCCAGATACGCAGTATTTT. Its translation is CASSISSGRVPDTQYF.

The gene calls are TRBV6-6 and TRBJ1-2, with 8 nucleotides matching TRBD1. Germline CDR1 MNHNY, CDR2 SVGAGI (reference sequence). Trimming removed 7 bases from V and 2 bases from J; junction bases left unmatched: 12. The CDR3 totals 16 residues. The CDR3 DNA reads as TGTGCCAGCACTGCCGGGGTGACAGGGGACAACTATGGCTACACCTTC. Translation: CASTAGVTGDNYGYTF.

This clone was seen a single time. The V gene is TRBV4-2, the J gene TRBJ1-4; 11 bases map to TRBD1. This CDR3 has 16 residues. Germline V gene lookup returns CDR1 LGHNA and CDR2 YNFKEQ. With V trimmed by 0 bases and J by 9 bases, 6 bases remained unmatched. As DNA, the CDR3 is TGTGCCAGCAGCCAAGAACCCGGACAGGGGGCGAAAAAACTGTTTTTT. Protein product: CASSQEPGQGAKKLFF.

This rearrangement joins TRBV5-1 to TRBJ2-7; D possibly corresponds to TRBD1 (5 bases). Germline CDR1 and CDR2: SGHRS and YFSETQ. V shed 5 bases and J shed 2 bases, with 14 bases lying between them. This CDR3 has 14 residues. The CDR3 DNA is TGCGCCAGCAGACCCTATACAGGAACCTACGAGCAGTACTTC. Translated, it gives CASRPYTGTYEQYF.

This chain links TRBV13 with TRBJ2-3; no clear D. V lost 5 bases, J lost 0 bases, and 15 bases lay in between. Germline V gene sequence: CDR1 PRHDT, CDR2 FYEKMQ (reference sequence). The length of the CDR3 is 16 residues. The CDR3 nucleotides are TGTGCCAGCAGCAAGAGGACGACCGGAAGCACAGATACGCAGTATTTT. Amino acids: CASSKRTTGSTDTQYF.

The V gene is TRBV11-2, the J gene TRBJ2-2; the match to TRBD2 covers 9 bases. Germline loops: CDR1 SGHAT, CDR2 FQNNGV. This CDR3 is built from 15 residues. Trimming at V came to 1 base and at J to 5 bases, leaving 2 bases not matched to a gene. The CDR3 loop reads CASSLGLAGTGELFF. The CDR3 nucleotides are TGTGCCAGCAGCTTAGGCCTAGCGGGAACCGGGGAGCTGTTTTTT. The variable domain in full, with the rest retrieved from reference TRBV11-2 and TRBJ2-2, is EAGVAQSPRYKIIEKRQSVAFWCNPISGHATLYWYQQILGQGPKLLIQFQNNGVVDDSQLPKDRFSAERLKGVDSTLKIQPAKLEDSAVYLCASSLGLAGTGELFFGEGSRLTVL.

The chain joins TRBV9 to TRBJ1-2; maybe TRBD1 (5 bases). Germline V gene sequence: CDR1 SGDLS, CDR2 YYNGEE. There are 14 residues in the CDR3. With 6 bases removed from V and 7 bases from J, the gap between germline ends came to 19 bases. Written as DNA, the CDR3 is TGTGCCAGCACCCAAGCCGGGACTTATTCTGGCTACACCTTC. This codes for CASTQAGTYSGYTF.

The gene calls are TRBV11-3 and TRBJ2-7; tentatively, D is TRBD1 (6 bases). The germline V gene encodes CDR1 SGHNT and CDR2 YENEEA. The ends were cut back, 5 bases at V and 2 bases at J, with 13 bases in the middle. The CDR3 spans 14 residues. The CDR3 DNA reads as TGTGCCAGCAGCAACCGGGACACCGCCTACGAGCAGTACTTC. This translates into CASSNRDTAYEQYF.

The chain recombines TRBV9 with TRBJ2-3; 10 nucleotides match TRBD2. Germline CDR1 SGDLS, CDR2 YYNGEE. This CDR3 has 16 amino acids. Trimming removed 3 bases from V and 3 bases from J; junction bases left unmatched: 7. The CDR3 region is CASSALAGGSTDTQYF. CDR3 nucleotide sequence: TGTGCCAGCAGCGCTTTAGCGGGAGGATCTACAGATACGCAGTATTTT.

The rearrangement uses TRBV7-2 and TRBJ1-5; 8 nucleotides agree with TRBD1. Germline trimming cut 5 bases from V and 7 bases from J; bases unmatched to any gene: 13. This CDR3 contains 16 residues. Germline CDR1 reads SGHTA; CDR2 reads FQGNSA. CDR3 coding DNA: TGTGCCAGCAGCCTCAATCAGGGGGCCCCGGGGCAGCCCCAGCATTTT. Translating it yields CASSLNQGAPGQPQHF.

V is TRBV6-1 and J is TRBJ2-1, with 15 bases identical to TRBD2. The CDR3 covers 19 residues. Germline loops: CDR1 MNHNS, CDR2 SASEGT. J lost 1 base, V lost 5 bases, and 9 bases had no gene match. The CDR3 DNA sequence: TGTGCCAGCAGTCAAGGACTAGCGGGAGGGCCCCTATCCTACAATGAGCAGTTCTTC. It yields the protein CASSQGLAGGPLSYNEQFF.

The rearrangement uses TRBV7-3 and TRBJ2-7; 8 positions match TRBD2. J gave up 5 bases and V 5 bases, and 11 bases lay outside the gene matches. From germline, CDR1 is SGHTA and CDR2 FQGTGA. This CDR3 has 15 amino acids. The CDR3 DNA reads as TGTGCCAGCAGCCCCCCGCCGGGAGGGGCCCACGAGCAGTACTTC. Translation gives CASSPPPGGAHEQYF.

This CDR3 is CASSVTEGETQYF. CDR3 coding DNA: TGTGCCAGCAGCGTAACGGAGGGGGAGACCCAGTACTTC. This chain links TRBV9 with TRBJ2-5; D might be TRBD2 (6 bases). This CDR3 spans 13 amino acids. The V end lost 1 base, the J end lost 5 bases, and 9 bases lay between the germline ends. Germline CDR1 and CDR2: SGDLS and YYNGEE. Based on the CDR3 plus reference TRBV9 and TRBJ2-5, the full variable domain is DSGVTQTPKHLITATGQRVTLRCSPRSGDLSVYWYQQSLDQGLQFLIQYYNGEERAKGNILERFSAQQFPDLHSELNLSSLELGDSALYFCASSVTEGETQYFGPGTRLLVL.

The gene calls are TRBV28 and TRBJ2-3; 8 bases line up with TRBD2. V shed 6 bases, J shed 8 bases, and the junction held 7 bases outside the gene matches. CDR3 size: 13 residues. CDR1 MDHEN and CDR2 SYDVKM come from the germline V gene. CDR3 sequence reads: CASSSGSGGTQYF. The CDR3 coding sequence is TGTGCCAGCAGCAGCGGAAGCGGGGGTACGCAGTATTTT. Combining the CDR3 with reference TRBV28 and TRBJ2-3 gives the whole variable domain DVKVTQSSRYLVKRTGEKVFLECVQDMDHENMFWYRQDPGLGLRLIYFSYDVKMKEKGDIPEGYSVSREKKERFSLILESASTNQTSMYLCASSSGSGGTQYFGPGTRLTVL.

This clone appeared a single time. The chain uses TRBV28 and TRBJ1-2, with TRBD1 matching 9 bases. After removal of 5 bases from V and 7 bases from J, the junction contained 8 bases not matched to a gene. CDR1 is MDHEN and CDR2 is SYDVKM in the germline V gene. CDR3 length: 14 amino acids. The CDR3 protein is CASSGTGRVGGYTF. The CDR3 DNA sequence: TGTGCCAGCAGTGGGACAGGGAGGGTCGGTGGCTACACCTTC.

The chain has TRBV5-4 and TRBJ2-1, with D unresolved. The V gene's germline CDR1 is SGHNT and CDR2 YYREEE (reference sequence). The CDR3 has 13 amino acids. Trimming removed 0 bases from V and 10 bases from J, with 11 bases in between. The CDR3: CASSLVEVQEQFF. In nucleotides, the CDR3 is TGTGCCAGCAGCTTGGTCGAAGTACAGGAGCAGTTCTTC. Based on the CDR3 plus reference TRBV5-4 and TRBJ2-1, the full variable domain is ETGVTQSPTHLIKTRGQQVTLRCSSQSGHNTVSWYQQALGQGPQFIFQYYREEENGRGNFPPRFSGLQFPNYSSELNVNALELDDSALYLCASSLVEVQEQFFGPGTRLTVL.

The chain carries TRBV6-5 and TRBJ2-3; no clear D gene. V lost 0 bases and J lost 0, with 7 bases in between. Germline CDR1 MNHEY, CDR2 SVGAGI. This CDR3 region has 15 residues. The CDR3 coding sequence is TGTGCCAGCAGTTACTCGGCCCAAAGCACAGATACGCAGTATTTT. Amino acids: CASSYSAQSTDTQYF.

The CDR3 sequence: CASSPGLEVVGELFF. CDR3 in DNA: TGTGCCAGCAGCCCGGGACTAGAGGTAGTCGGGGAGCTGTTTTTT. This chain links TRBV7-9 with TRBJ2-2, with 8 bases lining up with TRBD2. Trimming took 5 bases from V and 7 from J; bases not matched to a gene: 9. The CDR3 totals 15 residues. Germline lookup yields CDR1 SEHNR and CDR2 FQNEAQ (reference sequence).

This sequence joins TRBV5-8 and TRBJ2-7; 8 nucleotides line up with TRBD1. The length of the CDR3 is 15 residues. V gave up 7 bases and J gave up 3 bases; unmatched junction bases: 12. From germline, CDR1 is SGHTS and CDR2 YDEGEE. CDR3 loop: CASDHRRTGYYEQYF. The CDR3 DNA is TGTGCCAGCGACCACCGTAGGACAGGGTACTACGAGCAGTACTTC.

The chain joins TRBV7-6 to TRBJ2-3; TRBD2 agrees at 7 bases. Trimming at V came to 10 bases and at J to 6 bases, leaving 7 bases not matched to a gene. Germline CDR1 is SGHVS and CDR2 is FNYEAQ. The CDR3 has 12 residues. DNA for the CDR3: TGTGCCACCTCCCCGGGAGGTGATACGCAGTATTTT. It encodes CATSPGGDTQYF.